The clone carrying this T cell receptor (beta chain) was recorded at least ten times. One end of the junction does not line up with germline, which may come from a read error. The germline V gene has CDR1 ENHRY and CDR2 SYGVKD. The CDR3 length is 13 residues. From roughly 9.2 ml of fresh peripheral blood, PBMCs were isolated. Template material for amplifying TCR beta CDR3 regions consisted of RNA transcripts. RT-PCR in the first round (using the HTBI primer set) targeted the TCR CDR3. TCRdb ran MiXCR on the multiplex PCR reads and lists one entry per CDR3 protein. The sample has 700,000 to 850,000 distinct CDR3 sequences, about a third seen once; the top ten hold around 31%. These data originate in a study of T cells in Graves' hyperthyroidism and ophthalmopathy.

The V gene is TRBV10-3, the J gene TRBJ2-5; TRBD1 aligns across 10 bases. Sequenced input: blood. The receptor's source is a woman aged 40 to 55 with Graves' hyperthyroidism. CDR3 amino acids: CAIGDRGRETQYF. The CDR3 bases are TGTGCCATCGGTGACAGGGGGCGCGAGACCCAGTACTTC.